This record covers a single T cell receptor (beta chain). V lost 7 bases, J lost 1 base, and 12 bases lay in between. The length of the CDR3 is 14 residues. From germline, CDR1 is MNHEY and CDR2 SVGAGI. The sample belongs to a study of blood T cells in healthy people across ages. Then a second PCR, running about 6 to 12 cycles, was carried out with a sample-barcoded 5' primer and a J-beta primer mix. Samples each returned at least 3 million CDR3-containing paired-end reads. TCRdb analysed the 5' RACE reads with MiXCR anew, one entry per CDR3 protein. The table lists 1.5 million to 2 million distinct CDR3 sequences, 28% of them singletons.

The receptor comes from a woman aged 25 to 39 in good health. This rearrangement joins TRBV6-5 to TRBJ2-3; unclear D gene. The sample was blood. The CDR3 region is CASTIGPGTDTQYF. CDR3 DNA sequence: TGTGCCAGCACGATAGGACCTGGCACAGATACGCAGTATTTT.